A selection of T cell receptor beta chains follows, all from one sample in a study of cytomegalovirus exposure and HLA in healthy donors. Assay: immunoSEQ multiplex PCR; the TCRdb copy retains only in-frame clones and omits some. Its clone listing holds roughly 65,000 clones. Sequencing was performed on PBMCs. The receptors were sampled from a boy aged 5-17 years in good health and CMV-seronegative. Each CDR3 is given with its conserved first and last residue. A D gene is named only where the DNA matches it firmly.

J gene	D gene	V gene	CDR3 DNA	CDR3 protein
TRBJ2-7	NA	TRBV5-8	TGTGCCAGCAGCTTGCCCCCCCCACAGGGTTCCTACGAGCAGTACTTC	CASSLPPPQGSYEQYF
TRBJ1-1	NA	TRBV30	TGTGCCTGGAGTGTATCCATCACTTATGAAGCTTTCTTT	CAWSVSITYEAFF
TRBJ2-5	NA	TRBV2	TGTGCCAGCAGTGATCCGCTAAATGGCCAAGAGACCCAGTACTTC	CASSDPLNGQETQYF
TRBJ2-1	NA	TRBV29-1	TGCAGCGTTGAAGATCGCTCTATCTCGAGCGGAATTGCCTACAATGAGCAGTTCTTC	CSVEDRSISSGIAYNEQFF
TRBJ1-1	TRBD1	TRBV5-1	TGCGCCAGCAGCTTGGGGACAGGACAGCGGCGACCGAGAGCTTTCTTT	CASSLGTGQRRPRAFF
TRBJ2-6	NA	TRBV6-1	TGTGCCAGCAGTGACGTAGGACTAAGCTCTGGGGCCAACGTCCTGACTTTC	CASSDVGLSSGANVLTF
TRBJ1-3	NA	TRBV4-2	TGTGCCAGCAGCCAAGATCGAACACAGGGAGGAAACACCATATATTTT	CASSQDRTQGGNTIYF
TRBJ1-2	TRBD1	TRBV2	TGTGCCAGCAGATGGACAGGGGGCGATAACTATGGCTACACCTTC	CASRWTGGDNYGYTF
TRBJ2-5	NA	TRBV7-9	TGTGCCAGCAGCTTCGGGGAGACCCAGTACTTC	CASSFGETQYF
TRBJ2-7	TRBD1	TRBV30	TGTGCCTGGAGTCCGACAGGGGGACCCTACGAGCAGTACTTC	CAWSPTGGPYEQYF
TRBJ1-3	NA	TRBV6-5	TGTGCCAGCAGTTACTCGATGGGCTCGGCTGGAAACACCATATATTTT	CASSYSMGSAGNTIYF
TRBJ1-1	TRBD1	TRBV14	TGTGCCAGCAGCCAGAACAGGGGAAACACTGAAGCTTTCTTT	CASSQNRGNTEAFF
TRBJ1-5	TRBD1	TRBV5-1	TGCGCCAGCAGCTCGGGACAGGGGGAACAGCCCCAGCATTTT	CASSSGQGEQPQHF
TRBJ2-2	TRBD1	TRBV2	TGTGCCAGCAGCGATGGGACAGGGTCCGGGGAGCTGTTTTTT	CASSDGTGSGELFF
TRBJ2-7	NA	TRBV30	TGTGCCTGGGAAACAGGCGCCTACGAGCAGTACTTC	CAWETGAYEQYF
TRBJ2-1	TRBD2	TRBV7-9	TGTGCCAGCAGCCACCCAGCGGGGGGATCCTACAATGAGCAGTTCTTC	CASSHPAGGSYNEQFF
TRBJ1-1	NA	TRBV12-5	TGTGCTAGTGGTTTGGCCTTAGACACGGTTGAAGCTTTCTTT	CASGLALDTVEAFF
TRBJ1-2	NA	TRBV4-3	TGCGCCAGCAGCCAGCAAGCACAGGGTTGGGTGGGGGGCTACACCTTC	CASSQQAQGWVGGYTF
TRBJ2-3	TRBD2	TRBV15	TGTGCCACCAGCAGAGGCGGCGCGGGGGGCCGTGGAGATACGCAGTATTTT	CATSRGGAGGRGDTQYF
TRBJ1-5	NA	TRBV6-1	TGTGCCAGCAGTTTTATCTCTAGCAATCAGCCCCAGCATTTT	CASSFISSNQPQHF
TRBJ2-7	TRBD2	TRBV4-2	TGTGCCAGCAGCCAACCCCAGGGAGCGGGAGCCGCCTACGAGCAGTACTTC	CASSQPQGAGAAYEQYF
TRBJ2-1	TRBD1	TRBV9	TGTGCCAGCAGCGTACAACAGGGGGCCGAGCAGTTCTTC	CASSVQQGAEQFF
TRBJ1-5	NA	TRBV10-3	TGTGCCATCAGTGGGGGGGGTTATTCTAGCAATCAGCCCCAGCATTTT	CAISGGGYSSNQPQHF
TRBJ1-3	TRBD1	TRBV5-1	TGCGCCAGCAGCTTACAGGGGACTGGAAACACCATATATTTT	CASSLQGTGNTIYF
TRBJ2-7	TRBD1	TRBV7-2	TGTGCCAGCAGCTCCAGTAGACAGGGCAGCGCCTACGAGCAGTACTTC	CASSSSRQGSAYEQYF
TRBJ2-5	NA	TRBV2	TGTGCCAGCAAGGAGGGGGGGAAGACCCAGTACTTC	CASKEGGKTQYF
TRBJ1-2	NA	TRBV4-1	TGCGCCAGCAGCCAAGAGGGGACAATCTATGGCTACACCTTC	CASSQEGTIYGYTF
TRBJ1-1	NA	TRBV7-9	TGTGCCAGCAGCTCCTTTCAGGGTTTGGACACTGAAGCTTTCTTT	CASSSFQGLDTEAFF
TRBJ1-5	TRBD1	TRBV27	TGTGCCAGCAGTTTTCTACCTCCGGGACAGGGGTTTTCGGGTGATAGCAATCAGCCCCAGCATTTT	CASSFLPPGQGFSGDSNQPQHF
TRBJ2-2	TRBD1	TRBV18	TGTGCCAGCTCACGACGGGACAGGGAGAGCGGGGAGCTGTTTTTT	CASSRRDRESGELFF
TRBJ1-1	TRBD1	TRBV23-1	TGCGCCAGCAGTCAGGCGACAGGGGTGAACACTGAAGCTTTCTTT	CASSQATGVNTEAFF
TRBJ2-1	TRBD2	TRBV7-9	TGTGCCAGCAAACGCGGGAGTTACAATGAGCAGTTCTTC	CASKRGSYNEQFF
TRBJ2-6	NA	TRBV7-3	TGTGCCAGCAGCTCGGGAATGCACAACTCTGGGGCCAACGTCCTGACTTTC	CASSSGMHNSGANVLTF
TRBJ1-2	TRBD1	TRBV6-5	TGTGCCAGCACCGTCAGAAACAGGGGCGGCGGCGGCTACACCTTC	CASTVRNRGGGGYTF
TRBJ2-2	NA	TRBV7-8	TGTGCCAGCAGCTTACTCACAGGCGGAATTAACACCGGGGAGCTGTTTTTT	CASSLLTGGINTGELFF
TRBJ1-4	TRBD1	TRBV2	TGTGCCAGCACGCGGGACAGTGCAACTAATGAAAAACTGTTTTTT	CASTRDSATNEKLFF
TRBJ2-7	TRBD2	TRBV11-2	TGTGCCAGCAGCCAAACTAGCGACGAGCAGTACTTC	CASSQTSDEQYF
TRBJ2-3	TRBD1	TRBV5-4	TGTGCCAGCAGCCCCAACAGGGGACGTCAAGATACGCAGTATTTT	CASSPNRGRQDTQYF
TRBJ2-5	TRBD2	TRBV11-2	TGTGCCAGCAGCTCGGCGGGGGTGGAGACCCAGTACTTC	CASSSAGVETQYF
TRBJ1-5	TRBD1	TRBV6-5	TGTGCCAGCAGTGGACAGGTTGGGAATCAGCCCCAGCATTTT	CASSGQVGNQPQHF
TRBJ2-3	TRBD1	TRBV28	TGTGCCAGCAGGTCCGGGACAGGGGGACTAGATACGCAGTATTTT	CASRSGTGGLDTQYF
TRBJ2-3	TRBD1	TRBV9	TGTGCCAGCAGCGTAGGAGGGGGCTCTAGCACAGATACGCAGTATTTT	CASSVGGGSSTDTQYF